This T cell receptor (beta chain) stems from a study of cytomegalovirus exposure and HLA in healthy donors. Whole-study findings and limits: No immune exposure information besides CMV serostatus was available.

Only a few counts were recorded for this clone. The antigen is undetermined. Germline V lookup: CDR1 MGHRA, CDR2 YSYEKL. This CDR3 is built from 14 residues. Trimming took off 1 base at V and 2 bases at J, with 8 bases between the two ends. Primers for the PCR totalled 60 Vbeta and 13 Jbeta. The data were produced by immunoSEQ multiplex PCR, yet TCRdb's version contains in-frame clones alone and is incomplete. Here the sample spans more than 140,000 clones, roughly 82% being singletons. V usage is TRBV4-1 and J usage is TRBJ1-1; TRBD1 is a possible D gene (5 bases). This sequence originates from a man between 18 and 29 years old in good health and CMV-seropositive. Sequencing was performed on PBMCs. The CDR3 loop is CASSQGTTNTEAFF. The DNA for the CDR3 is TGCGCCAGCAGCCAAGGGACAACCAACACTGAAGCTTTCTTT.